This TCR beta chain was observed in a study of regulatory T cells in long-lasting Graves disease. General study points: Repertoires from persistent disease leaned toward TRBV28, TRBJ1-2 and TRBJ2-5.

Relying on iRepertoire HTBI primers and Arm-PCR of CDR3 regions, the team built TCR beta libraries. A single record per CDR3 protein comes from TCRdb applying MiXCR to the multiplex PCR reads. The sample lists 400,000 to 550,000 distinct CDR3 sequences; about a sixth were seen once. The time point was: newly diagnosed GD, antithyroid drugs for less than 3 months. RNA isolated from PBMCs was used to make the TCR library. The CDR3 contains 13 residues. The ends were cut back, 1 base at V and 7 bases at J, with 10 bases in the middle. Germline CDR1 LGHNT, CDR2 FRNRAP. This clonotype was picked up many times. Antigen specificity is unknown. Another study also made use of these data, one on T cells in Graves' hyperthyroidism and ophthalmopathy. That investigation notes: Using the HTBI primer set, a first-round RT-PCR was run on the TCR CDR3. Ophthalmopathy was separated from stable hyperthyroidism by a 13 V-J model.

This chain uses TRBV12-5 with TRBJ1-1; weak D call: TRBD1 (5 bases). This TCR came from a woman aged 18-29 years with Graves disease. The sample here was peripheral blood mononuclear cells (PBMCs), taken at new diagnosis, from a patient treated with antithyroid drugs. The CDR3 is CASGLGDHFEAFF. Here the CDR3 DNA reads TGTGCTAGTGGTTTGGGGGACCACTTTGAAGCTTTCTTT. Using reference TRBV12-5 and TRBJ1-1 for the parts outside the CDR3, the full variable domain is DARVTQTPRHKVTEMGQEVTMRCQPILGHNTVFWYRQTMMQGLELLAYFRNRAPLDDSGMPKDRFSAEMPDATLATLKIQPSEPRDSAVYFCASGLGDHFEAFFGQGTRLTVV.